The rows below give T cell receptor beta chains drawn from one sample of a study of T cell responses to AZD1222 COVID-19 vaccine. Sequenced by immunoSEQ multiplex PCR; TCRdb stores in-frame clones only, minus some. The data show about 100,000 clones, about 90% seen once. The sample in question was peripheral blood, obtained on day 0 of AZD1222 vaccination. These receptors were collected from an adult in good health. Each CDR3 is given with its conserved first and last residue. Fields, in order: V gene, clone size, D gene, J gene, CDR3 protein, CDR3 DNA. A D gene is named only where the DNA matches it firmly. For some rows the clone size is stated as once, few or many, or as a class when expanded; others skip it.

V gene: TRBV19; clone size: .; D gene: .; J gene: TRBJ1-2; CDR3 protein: CASRYTDYGYTF; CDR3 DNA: TGTGCCAGTAGGTATACGGACTATGGCTACACCTTC
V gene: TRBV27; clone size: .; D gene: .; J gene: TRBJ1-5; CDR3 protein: CASGIGQPQHF; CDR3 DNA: TGTGCCAGCGGGATCGGGCAGCCCCAGCATTTT
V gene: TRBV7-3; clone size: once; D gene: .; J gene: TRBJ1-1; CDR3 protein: CASGSNANTEAFF; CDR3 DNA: TGTGCCAGCGGTTCGAACGCGAACACTGAAGCTTTCTTT
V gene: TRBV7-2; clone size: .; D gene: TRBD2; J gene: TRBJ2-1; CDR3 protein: CASSLVSASGSYNEQFF; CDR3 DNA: TGTGCCAGCAGCTTAGTGTCGGCTAGCGGTTCCTACAATGAGCAGTTCTTC
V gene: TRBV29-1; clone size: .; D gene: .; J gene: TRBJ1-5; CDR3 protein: CSVRDLGNQPQHF; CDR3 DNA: TGCAGCGTCCGGGACCTAGGGAATCAGCCCCAGCATTTT
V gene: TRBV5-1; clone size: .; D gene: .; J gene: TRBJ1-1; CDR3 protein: CASYGPGQNTEAFF; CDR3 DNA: TGCGCCAGCTACGGACCGGGACAGAACACTGAAGCTTTCTTT
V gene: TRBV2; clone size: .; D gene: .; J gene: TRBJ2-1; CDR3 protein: CARSPRGNEQFF; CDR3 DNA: TGTGCCAGGAGTCCTAGAGGCAATGAGCAGTTCTTC
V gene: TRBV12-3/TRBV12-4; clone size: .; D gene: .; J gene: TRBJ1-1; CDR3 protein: CASSPLGTEAFF; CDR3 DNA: TGTGCCAGCAGTCCTTTGGGCACTGAAGCTTTCTTT
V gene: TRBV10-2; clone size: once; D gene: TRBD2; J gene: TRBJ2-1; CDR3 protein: CASRQTSGLAINEQFF; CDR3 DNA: TGCGCCAGCAGACAAACCTCGGGACTAGCGATAAATGAGCAGTTCTTC
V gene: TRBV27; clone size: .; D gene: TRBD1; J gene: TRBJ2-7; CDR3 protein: CASSSSHDRQGAAYEQYF; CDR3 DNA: TGTGCCAGCAGTTCATCGCATGACCGACAGGGGGCCGCCTACGAGCAGTACTTC
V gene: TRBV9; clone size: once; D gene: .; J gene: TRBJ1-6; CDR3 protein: CASSTRGDSPLHF; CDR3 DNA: TGTGCCAGCAGCACGCGGGGGGATTCACCCCTCCACTTT
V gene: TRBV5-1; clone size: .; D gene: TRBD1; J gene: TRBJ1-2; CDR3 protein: CASSLTPGQGHYGYTF; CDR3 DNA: TGCGCCAGCAGCTTAACCCCGGGACAGGGTCACTATGGCTACACCTTC
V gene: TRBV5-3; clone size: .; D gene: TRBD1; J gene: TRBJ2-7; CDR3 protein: CARSYRGQSYEQYF; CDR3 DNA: TGTGCCAGAAGCTATAGGGGACAGAGCTACGAGCAGTACTTC
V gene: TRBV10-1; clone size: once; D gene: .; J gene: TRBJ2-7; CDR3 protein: CASSEYPGIGGEQYF; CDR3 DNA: TGCGCCAGCAGTGAGTATCCCGGCATAGGGGGCGAGCAGTACTTC
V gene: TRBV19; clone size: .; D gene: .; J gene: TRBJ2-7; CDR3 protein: CASSSGTAYEQYF; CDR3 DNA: TGTGCCAGTAGTAGCGGGACAGCCTACGAGCAGTACTTC
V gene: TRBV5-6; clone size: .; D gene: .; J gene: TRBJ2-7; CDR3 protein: CASTRLMGFYEQYF; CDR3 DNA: TGTGCCAGCACCCGCCTGATGGGTTTCTACGAGCAGTACTTC
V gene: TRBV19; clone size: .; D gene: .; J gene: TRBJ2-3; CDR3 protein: CASTLDSSTDTQYF; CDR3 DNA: TGTGCCAGTACTTTAGATTCTAGCACAGATACGCAGTATTTT
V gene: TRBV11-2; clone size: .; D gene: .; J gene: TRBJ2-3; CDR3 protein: CASSPKRARGADTQYF; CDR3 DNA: TGTGCCAGCAGCCCTAAGAGGGCTAGGGGCGCAGATACGCAGTATTTT
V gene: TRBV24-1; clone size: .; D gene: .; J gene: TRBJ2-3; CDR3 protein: CATSRAGHSTDTQYF; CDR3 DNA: TGTGCCACCAGTCGGGCGGGGCATAGCACAGATACGCAGTATTTT
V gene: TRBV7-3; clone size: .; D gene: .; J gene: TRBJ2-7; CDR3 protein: CASSLNGRDEQYF; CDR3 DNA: TGTGCCAGCAGCTTAAATGGGCGGGACGAGCAGTACTTC
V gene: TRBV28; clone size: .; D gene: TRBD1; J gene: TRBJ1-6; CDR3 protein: CASSMGPGQGVNSPLHF; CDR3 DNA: TGTGCCAGCAGTATGGGTCCCGGACAGGGTGTTAATTCACCCCTCCACTTT
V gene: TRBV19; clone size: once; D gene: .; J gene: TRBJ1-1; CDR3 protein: CASSINFGAKNTEAFF; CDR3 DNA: TGTGCCAGTAGTATAAACTTCGGGGCAAAGAACACTGAAGCTTTCTTT
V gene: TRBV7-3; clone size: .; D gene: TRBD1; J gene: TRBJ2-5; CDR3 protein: CASSPGQGETQYF; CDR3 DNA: TGTGCCAGCAGTCCGGGACAGGGAGAGACCCAGTACTTC
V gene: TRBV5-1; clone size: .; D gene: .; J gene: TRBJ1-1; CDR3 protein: CASSLVSSDSNTEAFF; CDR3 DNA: TGCGCCAGCAGCTTGGTAAGTTCAGACTCGAACACTGAAGCTTTCTTT
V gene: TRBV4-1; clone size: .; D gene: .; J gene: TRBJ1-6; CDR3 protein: CASSQGDTAFASSYNSPLHF; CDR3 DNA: TGCGCCAGCAGCCAAGGAGATACGGCTTTCGCAAGCTCCTATAATTCACCCCTCCACTTT
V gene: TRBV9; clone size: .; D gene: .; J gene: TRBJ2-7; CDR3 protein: CASSVEGGPAYEQYF; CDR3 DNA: TGTGCCAGCAGCGTAGAAGGGGGACCCGCCTACGAGCAGTACTTC
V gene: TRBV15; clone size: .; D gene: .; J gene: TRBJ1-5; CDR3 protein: CATGRLGDQPQHF; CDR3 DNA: TGTGCCACCGGGAGGCTTGGGGATCAGCCCCAGCATTTT
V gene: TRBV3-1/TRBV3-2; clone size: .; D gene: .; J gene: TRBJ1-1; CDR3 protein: CASSQMDTEAFF; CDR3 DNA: TGTGCCAGCAGCCAAATGGACACTGAAGCTTTCTTT
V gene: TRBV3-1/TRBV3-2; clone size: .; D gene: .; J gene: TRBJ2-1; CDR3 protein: CASSNGEQFF; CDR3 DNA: TGTGCCAGCAGCAATGGGGAGCAGTTCTTC
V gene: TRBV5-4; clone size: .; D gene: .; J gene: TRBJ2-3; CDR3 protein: CASSSEQGNTDTQYF; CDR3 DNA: TGTGCCAGCAGCTCGGAACAGGGAAACACAGATACGCAGTATTTT
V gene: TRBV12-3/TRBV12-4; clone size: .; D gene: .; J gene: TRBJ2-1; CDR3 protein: CASSRGVNEQFF; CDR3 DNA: TGTGCCAGCAGCCGTGGGGTTAATGAGCAGTTCTTC
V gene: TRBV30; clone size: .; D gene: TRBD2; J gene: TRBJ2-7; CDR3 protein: CAWNDETSGSGEQYF; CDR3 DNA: TGTGCCTGGAATGATGAGACTAGCGGGAGCGGCGAGCAGTACTTC
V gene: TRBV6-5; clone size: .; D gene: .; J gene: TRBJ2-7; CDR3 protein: CASRTGGYEQYF; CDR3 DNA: TGTGCCAGCAGGACTGGGGGATACGAGCAGTACTTC
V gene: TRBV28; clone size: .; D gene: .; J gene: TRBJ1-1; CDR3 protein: CASSLIFVGNTEAFF; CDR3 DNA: TGTGCCAGCAGTTTGATATTCGTGGGAAACACTGAAGCTTTCTTT
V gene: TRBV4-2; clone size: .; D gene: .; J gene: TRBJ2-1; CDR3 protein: CASSQDDSQGGYEQFF; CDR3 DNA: TGTGCCAGCAGCCAAGACGACAGCCAGGGGGGGTATGAGCAGTTCTTC
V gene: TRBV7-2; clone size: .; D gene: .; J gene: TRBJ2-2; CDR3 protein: CASSLLTVPGELFF; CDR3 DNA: TGTGCCAGCAGCTTGTTAACCGTTCCCGGGGAGCTGTTTTTT
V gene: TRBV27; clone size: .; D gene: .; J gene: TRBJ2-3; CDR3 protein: CASARGSEAADTQYF; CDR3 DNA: TGTGCCAGCGCCAGAGGGAGTGAGGCCGCAGATACGCAGTATTTT
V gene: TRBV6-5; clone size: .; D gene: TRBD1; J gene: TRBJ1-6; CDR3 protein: CASRTRPGGNSPLHF; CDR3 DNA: TGTGCCAGCAGGACGCGGCCAGGGGGTAATTCACCCCTCCACTTT
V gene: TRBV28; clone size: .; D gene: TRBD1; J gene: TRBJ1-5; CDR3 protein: CASSRDRGTQPQHF; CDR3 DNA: TGTGCCAGCAGTCGGGACAGGGGGACGCAGCCCCAGCATTTT
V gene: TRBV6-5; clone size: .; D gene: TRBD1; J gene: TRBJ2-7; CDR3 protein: CASKTGASYEQYF; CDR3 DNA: TGTGCCAGCAAGACAGGGGCCTCCTACGAGCAGTACTTC
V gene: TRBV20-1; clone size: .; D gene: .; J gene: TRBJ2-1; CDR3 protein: CSAWYNEQFF; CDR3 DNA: TGCAGTGCTTGGTACAATGAGCAGTTCTTC
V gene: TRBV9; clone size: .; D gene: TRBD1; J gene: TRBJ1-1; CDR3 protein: CASSSRTGGAEAFF; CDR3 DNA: TGTGCCAGCAGCTCCAGAACAGGGGGCGCTGAAGCTTTCTTT
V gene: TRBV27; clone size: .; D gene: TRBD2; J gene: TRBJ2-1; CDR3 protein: CASSSLAGASGVSYNEQFF; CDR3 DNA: TGTGCCAGCAGTTCTCTAGCGGGAGCTTCTGGGGTCTCCTACAATGAGCAGTTCTTC
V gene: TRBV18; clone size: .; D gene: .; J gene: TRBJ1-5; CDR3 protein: CASSPGSNQPQHF; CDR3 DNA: TGTGCCAGCTCACCTGGGTCAAATCAGCCCCAGCATTTT
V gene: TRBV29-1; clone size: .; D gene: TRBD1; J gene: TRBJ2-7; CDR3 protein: CSGAEGAQEQYF; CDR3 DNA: TGCAGCGGCGCTGAGGGGGCCCAGGAGCAGTACTTC
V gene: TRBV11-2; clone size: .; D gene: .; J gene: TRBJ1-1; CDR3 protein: CASSSTVRGDTEAFF; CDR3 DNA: TGTGCCAGCAGCTCGACAGTGCGAGGGGACACTGAAGCTTTCTTT
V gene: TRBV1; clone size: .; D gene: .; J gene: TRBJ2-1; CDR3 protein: CTSSPPRKAERYNEQFF; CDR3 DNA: TGCACCAGTTCTCCCCCACGGAAAGCTGAGAGGTACAATGAGCAGTTCTTC
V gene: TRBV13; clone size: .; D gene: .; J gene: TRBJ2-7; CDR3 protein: CASARGSYEQYF; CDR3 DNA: TGTGCCAGCGCCAGGGGCTCCTACGAGCAGTACTTC
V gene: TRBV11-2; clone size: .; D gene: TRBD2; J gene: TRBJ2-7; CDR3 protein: CASSTRSGRDSYEQYF; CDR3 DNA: TGTGCCAGCAGCACACGGAGCGGGAGAGACTCCTACGAGCAGTACTTC
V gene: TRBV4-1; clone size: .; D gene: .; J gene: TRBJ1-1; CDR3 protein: CASSQDRRASWLTEAFF; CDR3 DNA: TGCGCCAGCAGCCAAGATCGGCGAGCGTCTTGGTTGACTGAAGCTTTCTTT
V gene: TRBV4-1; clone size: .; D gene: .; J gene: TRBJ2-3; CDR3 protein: CASSQVGEDTQYF; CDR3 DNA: TGCGCCAGCAGCCAGGTGGGGGAAGATACGCAGTATTTT
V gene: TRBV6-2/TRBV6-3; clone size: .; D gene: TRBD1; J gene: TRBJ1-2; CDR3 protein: CASSYDREGGYTF; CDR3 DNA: TGTGCCAGCAGTTACGACAGGGAAGGCGGCTACACCTTC
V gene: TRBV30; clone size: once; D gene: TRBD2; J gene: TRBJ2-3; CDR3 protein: CAWSRLAGYTDTQYF; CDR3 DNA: TGTGCCTGGAGTAGGCTAGCGGGATACACAGATACGCAGTATTTT
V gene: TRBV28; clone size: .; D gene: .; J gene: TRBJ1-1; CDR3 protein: CASRPDRSVTEAFF; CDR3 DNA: TGTGCCAGCAGGCCAGACAGGAGTGTAACTGAAGCTTTCTTT
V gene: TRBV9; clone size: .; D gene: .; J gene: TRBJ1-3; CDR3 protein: CASSVALGPGNTIYF; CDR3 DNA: TGTGCCAGCAGCGTAGCTTTGGGGCCCGGAAACACCATATATTTT
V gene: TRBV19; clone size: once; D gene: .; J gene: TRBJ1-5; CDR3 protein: CASSERAPGWQPQHF; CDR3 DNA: TGTGCCAGTAGCGAGCGGGCCCCTGGCTGGCAGCCCCAGCATTTT
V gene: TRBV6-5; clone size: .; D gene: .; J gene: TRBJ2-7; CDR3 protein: CASRRVGSEQYF; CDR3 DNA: TGTGCCAGCAGACGGGTAGGTTCCGAGCAGTACTTC
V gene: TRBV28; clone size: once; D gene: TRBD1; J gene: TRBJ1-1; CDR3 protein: CASQTGVNTEAFF; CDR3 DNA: TGTGCCAGCCAGACAGGGGTGAACACTGAAGCTTTCTTT
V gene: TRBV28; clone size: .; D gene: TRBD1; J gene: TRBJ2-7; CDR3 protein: CASTIGTAGPYEQYF; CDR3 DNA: TGTGCCAGCACCATAGGGACAGCAGGCCCCTACGAGCAGTACTTC